The 20 T cell receptor beta chains listed next were all sequenced from one sample in a study of blood T cell repertoires in COVID-19. Profiling relied on immunoSEQ multiplex PCR, and the TCRdb table lists in-frame clones only, not all of them. This table holds about 250,000 clones, approximately 85% found once. The sequencing input was PBMCs or T cells enriched from blood (not recorded which). The source is a woman between 25 and 40 years old who had recovered from COVID-19.

The chain is built from TRBV7-2 and TRBJ1-2; D not resolved. The V end was cut by 2 bases, the J end by 1 base, with 14 bases between. The CDR3 runs to 16 residues. Germline V gene lookup returns CDR1 SGHTA and CDR2 FQGNSA. CDR3 coding DNA: TGTGCCAGCAGCTTATTAAGTTTCGGGTTTAACTATGGCTACACCTTC. Its translation: CASSLLSFGFNYGYTF.

This chain uses TRBV7-2 with TRBJ1-3; D not certain. The germline V gene encodes CDR1 SGHTA and CDR2 FQGNSA. Trimming cost V 1 base and J 4 bases, with 20 bases left between them. The CDR3 has 18 amino acids. As DNA, the CDR3 is TGTGCCAGCAGCTTAGATCTTTCCACATGGGGAGCGGGAAACACCATATATTTT. This gives the protein CASSLDLSTWGAGNTIYF.

The CDR3 loop is CASSTYREKGSEQYF. CDR3 coding DNA: TGTGCCAGCAGTACCTACAGGGAAAAAGGCTCCGAGCAGTACTTC. The chain employs TRBV28 and TRBJ2-7, with a weak D call TRBD1 (6 bases). The germline V and J ends were trimmed by 5 bases and 6 bases, with 20 bases remaining between them. Germline lookup yields CDR1 MDHEN and CDR2 SYDVKM. The CDR3 spans 15 residues.

The chain carries TRBV19 and TRBJ2-5; 9 nucleotides match TRBD1. This CDR3 is built from 15 residues. The ends lost 1 base at V and 4 bases at J; junction bases unmatched: 4. CDR1 is LNHDA and CDR2 is SQIVND in the germline V gene (reference sequence). The CDR3 DNA sequence: TGTGCCAGTAGTATAGGGACAGGGGCGGGAGAGACCCAGTACTTC. This gives the protein CASSIGTGAGETQYF.

A remark on this clone: Other DNA sequences in this specimen translate into the identical CDR3. The chain carries TRBV5-1 and TRBJ1-1, with 9 bases aligning to TRBD1. J lost 2 bases, V lost 4 bases, and 3 bases had no gene match. The CDR3 has 14 residues. The germline gives CDR1 SGHRS, CDR2 YFSETQ. CDR3 residues: CASSPTGGNTEAFF. CDR3 nucleotide sequence: TGCGCCAGCAGCCCGACAGGGGGAAACACTGAAGCTTTCTTT. Filled out from reference TRBV5-1 and TRBJ1-1, the complete variable domain reads KAGVTQTPRYLIKTRGQQVTLSCSPISGHRSVSWYQQTPGQGLQFLFEYFSETQRNKGNFPGRFSGRQFSNSRSEMNVSTLELGDSALYLCASSPTGGNTEAFFGQGTRLTVV.

This chain links TRBV10-3 with TRBJ1-1; possibly TRBD1 for D (6 bases). CDR1 is ENHRY and CDR2 is SYGVKD in the germline V gene. The V end lost 0 bases, the J end lost 4 bases, and 12 bases lay between the germline ends. The CDR3 is made up of 15 amino acids. The DNA of the CDR3 is TGTGCCATCAGTGAGTCGCAGGGGTTCCTCACTGAAGCTTTCTTT. It translates to CAISESQGFLTEAFF.

This clone has just a few counts. This sequence joins TRBV3-1 (or the pseudogene TRBV3-2) and TRBJ1-6, with D perhaps TRBD1 (5 bases). The CDR3 consists of 14 residues. Trimming took off 2 bases at V and 4 bases at J, with 6 bases between the two ends. The germline gives CDR1 LGHDT, CDR2 YNNKEL (reference sequence). CDR3 DNA sequence: TGTGCCAGCAGCCAACAGGGTTATAATTCACCCCTCCACTTT. Encoded protein: CASSQQGYNSPLHF.

The gene calls are TRBV7-6 and TRBJ2-2, with a tentative D call TRBD1 (6 bases). V gave up 0 bases and J gave up 3 bases, with 14 bases separating them. This CDR3 is built from 17 residues. Germline V gene data show CDR1 as SGHVS and CDR2 as FNYEAQ. CDR3 sequence reads: CASSLASLGGYTGELFF. In nucleotides, the CDR3 is TGTGCCAGCAGCTTAGCTTCTCTAGGGGGATACACCGGGGAGCTGTTTTTT.

The rearrangement joins TRBV18 to TRBJ1-1, with no clear D. The CDR3 is 16 residues long. CDR1 and CDR2 from the germline V gene are KGHSH and LQKENI. Trimming left V 0 bases short and J 3 bases short, with 14 bases between. CDR3 amino acids: CASSPPLGRSDTEAFF. The CDR3 DNA sequence: TGTGCCAGCTCACCACCGCTGGGCAGGTCGGACACTGAAGCTTTCTTT.

The CDR3 DNA follows: TGTGCCAGCAGTGATCAGGGGGCTGGGGCCAACGTCCTGACTTTC. Its translation is CASSDQGAGANVLTF. The V and J genes are TRBV6-1 and TRBJ2-6, with 7 bases identical to TRBD1. The germline V gene has CDR1 MNHNS and CDR2 SASEGT. V trimming: 3 bases; J trimming: 2 bases; junction bases outside the gene matches: 1. The CDR3 contains 15 residues.

The V gene is TRBV29-1, the J gene TRBJ1-6; 7 bases match TRBD1. J was trimmed by 8 bases and V by 7 bases; bases with no gene match: 5. Germline assignment: CDR1 SQVTM and CDR2 ANQGSEA. This CDR3 contains 12 residues. CDR3 DNA sequence: TGCAGCGCTGGGGACAGAGATTCACCCCTCCACTTT. It encodes CSAGDRDSPLHF.

The genes are TRBV19 and TRBJ1-5; unclear D gene. The CDR3 is made up of 15 amino acids. Trimming stripped 4 bases from V and 4 bases from J, with 14 bases between. Germline CDR1 is LNHDA and CDR2 is SQIVND (reference sequence). CDR3 bases: TGTGCCAGTAGTAACAGCGGAAATCTGAATCAGCCCCAGCATTTT. This gives the protein CASSNSGNLNQPQHF.

This clone was detected once. The rearrangement joins TRBV25-1 to TRBJ2-3, with D possibly matching TRBD2 (5 bases). Germline CDR1 is MGHDK and CDR2 is SYGVNS. The CDR3 spans 15 residues. Trimming shortened V by 2 bases and J by 3 bases, and 12 bases separated the two germline ends. CDR3 sequence reads: CASSETRGWTDTQYF. In nucleotides, the CDR3 is TGTGCCAGCAGTGAAACCCGGGGATGGACAGATACGCAGTATTTT.

The chain links TRBV18 to TRBJ1-1; a possible D gene is TRBD1 (6 bases). CDR3 size: 15 residues. CDR1 is KGHSH and CDR2 is LQKENI in the germline V gene. V shed 6 bases and J shed 8 bases, with 22 bases lying between them. CDR3 sequence reads: CASSANPGDASEAFF. In nucleotides, the CDR3 is TGTGCCAGCTCGGCAAATCCAGGGGACGCATCCGAAGCTTTCTTT.

The chain is built from TRBV7-9 and TRBJ1-1, with 9 bases that match TRBD1. Per the germline V gene, CDR1 is SEHNR and CDR2 is FQNEAQ (reference sequence). The junction had 16 bases not matched to a gene; V was cut back by 5 bases and J by 6 bases. This CDR3 is built from 17 residues. The CDR3 bases are TGTGCCAGCAGCCCGCGGACAGGGGCTGTTCTTGGGGCTGAAGCTTTCTTT. It encodes CASSPRTGAVLGAEAFF.

This sequence joins TRBV25-1 and TRBJ2-7, with 11 bases fitting TRBD2. J was trimmed by 2 bases and V by 1 base; bases with no gene match: 4. CDR3 length equals 16 residues. Germline-derived CDR1 and CDR2 are MGHDK and SYGVNS. CDR3 coding DNA: TGTGCCAGCAGTGAATGGACTAGCGGGCAAACCTACGAGCAGTACTTC. This translates into CASSEWTSGQTYEQYF.

The V and J genes are TRBV14 and TRBJ2-1; 7 bases align to TRBD1. V was pared by 4 bases and J by 7 bases, with 10 bases of the junction left unmatched. CDR1 SGHDN and CDR2 FVKESK come from the germline V gene. This CDR3 region has 15 residues. Written as DNA, the CDR3 is TGTGCCAGCAGCCTCGAATCAGGGGGAATGAATGAGCAGTTCTTC. Translated, it gives CASSLESGGMNEQFF.

The chain recombines TRBV4-2 with TRBJ2-5; 12 bases align to TRBD2. V lost 0 bases to trimming and J lost 4 bases; unmatched junction nucleotides: 9. The CDR3 consists of 18 residues. CDR1 and CDR2 (germline): LGHNA, YNFKEQ. CDR3: CASSQDLGLAGSSETQYF. CDR3 sequence (DNA): TGTGCCAGCAGCCAAGATCTTGGACTAGCGGGGTCGTCAGAGACCCAGTACTTC.

V is TRBV21-1 and J is TRBJ2-2; TRBD1 reflects the table's D call only, with no check against the DNA. TRBV21-1 represents a pseudogene. The CDR3 is 17 amino acids. The CDR3: CASRDTDPERCTGELFF. DNA for the CDR3: TGTGCCAGCAGAGATACAGACCCCGAACGGTGCACCGGGGAGCTGTTTTTT.

V usage is TRBV5-5 and J usage is TRBJ1-2; 10 nucleotides agree with TRBD1. Germline V gene data show CDR1 as SGHKS and CDR2 as YYEKEE (reference sequence). Trimming removed 0 bases from V and 6 bases from J; junction bases left unmatched: 5. CDR3 length equals 15 residues. Written as DNA, the CDR3 is TGTGCCAGCAGCTTGGGACAGGGGGCAAAGGATGGCTACACCTTC. Translating it yields CASSLGQGAKDGYTF.